This T cell receptor (beta chain) was profiled in a study of cytomegalovirus exposure and HLA in healthy donors. This clone has just one count. Its antigen is currently unknown. Per the germline V gene, CDR1 is SQVTM and CDR2 is ANQGSEA. The CDR3 loop spans 15 amino acids. Between the trimmed V and J ends, which lost 6 bases and 3 bases, there was a span of 17 bases. There were likely unrecorded immune exposures, though donors were nominally healthy when sampled. Primers for the PCR totalled 60 Vbeta and 13 Jbeta. Authors' methods: In a later analysis, the count reached 82 million or so unique TCR beta chains, with 8.5 million to 14 million shared. Assay used: immunoSEQ multiplex PCR; TCRdb lists only in-frame clones, some missing. V and J calls plus clone size are reproduced from that table; the DNA served to infer D and trimming. The sample records some 130,000 clones, about 78% being singletons. Study-level results: Cytomegalovirus-associated status was assigned to about 180 TCR beta chains.

The V gene is TRBV29-1, the J gene TRBJ2-2; D may be TRBD2 (6 bases). Specimen: PBMCs. This receptor was identified in a female donor in good health and CMV-seronegative. The CDR3 sequence: CSVMGGAEYTGELFF. DNA for the CDR3: TGCAGCGTCATGGGGGGAGCGGAGTACACCGGGGAGCTGTTTTTT.